These 18 T cell receptor beta chains came from one sample sequenced in a study of T cells in Graves' hyperthyroidism and ophthalmopathy. What was amplified from RNA transcripts were TCR beta CDR3 regions. The HTBI primer set was used in a first-round RT-PCR of the TCR CDR3. TCRdb processed the multiplex PCR reads anew with MiXCR; each CDR3 protein has one entry. The data show 600,000 or so distinct CDR3 sequences, just over 45% seen once. Sequencing was performed on peripheral blood or thyroid tissue (not recorded which). All receptors come from a woman aged 18-29 years with Graves' hyperthyroidism.

This clonotype was counted between two and nine times. The rearrangement joins TRBV19 to TRBJ1-1; 9 bases are a match to TRBD1. Losses at the gene ends were 9 bases for V and 8 bases for J; bases not matched to a gene: 7. The CDR3 totals 12 residues. Germline CDR1 is LNHDA and CDR2 is SQIVND (reference sequence). The chain's CDR3 is CASRDRAEEAFF. In DNA form, the CDR3 reads TGTGCCAGCCGGGACAGGGCGGAGGAAGCTTTCTTT.

This clonotype was seen only a few times. One end of the junction varies from germline; a read error may be responsible. CDR3 DNA sequence: TGTGCCAGCAGCCATTCACTAGCGGGGGCCTCAGGGACCCAGTACTTC. Protein product: CASSHSLAGASGTQYF. The genes are TRBV4-1 and TRBJ2-5; 11 bases are shared with TRBD2. The CDR3 length is 16 residues. Germline V CDR1 and CDR2: MGHRA, YSYEKL.

The sample holds a few counts of this clonotype. V gene TRBV25-1 combines with J gene TRBJ1-2, with a possible D match to TRBD1 (6 bases). Germline-derived CDR1 and CDR2 are MGHDK and SYGVNS. Trimming removed 11 bases at V and 6 bases at J, with 19 bases between. This CDR3 is built from 13 residues. This chain's CDR3 is CAWELGGAHGYTF. As DNA, the CDR3 is TGTGCCTGGGAGCTGGGGGGGGCCCATGGCTACACCTTC.

This clonotype has at least ten counts. This rearrangement joins TRBV7-2 to TRBJ2-5; D is perhaps TRBD1 or TRBD2 (5 bases each). This CDR3 has 12 amino acids. Per germline, CDR1 SGHTA and CDR2 FQGNSA. V lost 3 bases and J 9 bases, leaving 11 bases between the germline ends. The chain's CDR3 is CASSFGAGPQYF. As DNA, the CDR3 is TGTGCCAGCAGCTTCGGGGCGGGTCCCCAGTACTTC. Complete variable domain (other parts from reference TRBV7-2 and TRBJ2-5): GAGVSQSPSNKVTEKGKDVELRCDPISGHTALYWYRQSLGQGLEFLIYFQGNSAPDKSGLPSDRFSAERTGGSVSTLTIQRTQQEDSAVYLCASSFGAGPQYFGPGTRLLVL.

This clonotype was counted ten times or more. The rearrangement joins TRBV7-2 to TRBJ2-5; D perhaps matches TRBD1 (6 bases). This CDR3 comprises 14 residues. Germline CDR1 SGHTA, CDR2 FQGNSA. The V and J ends lost 3 bases and 3 bases respectively, with 11 bases between them. CDR3 nucleotides: TGTGCCAGCAGCTTTAGCAGGGGCAAAGAGACCCAGTACTTC. It is translated as CASSFSRGKETQYF.

Notes on this clonotype: Relative to the germline gene, one junction end is altered; a read error may explain this. The rearrangement joins TRBV7-7 to TRBJ2-2; 7 nucleotides agree with TRBD2. CDR1 SSHAT and CDR2 FNYEAQ come from the germline V gene (reference sequence). The CDR3 covers 15 residues. This CDR3 is CASRPGLSDTGELFF. The CDR3, as DNA: TGTGCTAGCAGACCGGGACTAAGCGACACCGGGGAGCTGTTTTTT.

This clonotype has more than one count but fewer than ten. The chain employs TRBV5-1 and TRBJ1-4, with D tentatively TRBD1 (6 bases). Germline lookup yields CDR1 SGHRS and CDR2 YFSETQ. V shed 2 bases and J shed 7 bases, with 12 bases lying between them. There are 14 residues in the CDR3. The CDR3 DNA follows: TGCGCCAGCAGCTTCCGGACAGAAGGTGAAAAACTGTTTTTT. Translating it yields CASSFRTEGEKLFF.

The chain combines TRBV6-5 with TRBJ2-7; D perhaps matches TRBD1 (7 bases). Germline loops: CDR1 MNHEY, CDR2 SVGAGI. This CDR3 has 15 amino acids. V lost 0 bases and J lost 5, with 14 bases in between. The CDR3 DNA reads TGTGCCAGCAGTTACTCCCAGCAGGGGGGCGACGAGCAGTACTTC. It yields the protein CASSYSQQGGDEQYF.

In its sample, this clonotype was seen many times. The chain carries TRBV7-2 and TRBJ2-7, with 8 bases aligning to TRBD2. This CDR3 spans 16 amino acids. Germline V CDR1 and CDR2: SGHTA, FQGNSA. The V segment lost 1 base and the J segment 2 bases; nucleotides outside the gene matches: 7. DNA of the CDR3: TGTGCCAGCAGCTTAGGAGAGATAGCGGGAACCTACGAGCAGTACTTC. Translating it yields CASSLGEIAGTYEQYF.

This chain uses TRBV7-9 with TRBJ2-7; 9 bases map to TRBD1. J was trimmed by 4 bases and V by 1 base; bases with no gene match: 8. CDR3 length equals 16 residues. Germline lookup yields CDR1 SEHNR and CDR2 FQNEAQ (reference sequence). The DNA of the CDR3 is TGTGCCAGCAGCTTAGGCCCGGGACAGGGTCAGTACGAGCAGTACTTC. Its protein is CASSLGPGQGQYEQYF.

This clonotype was detected only a few times. The chain couples TRBV19 to TRBJ2-2; D is uncertain. Germline CDR1 is LNHDA and CDR2 is SQIVND (reference sequence). The CDR3 loop spans 14 amino acids. V lost 5 bases, J lost 7 bases, and 14 bases lay in between. CDR3 amino acids: CASSAILMVGELFF. The CDR3 DNA follows: TGTGCCAGTAGTGCCATTCTGATGGTCGGGGAGCTGTTTTTT.

This clonotype has at least ten counts. This chain uses TRBV29-1 with TRBJ1-2, with D perhaps TRBD1 (6 bases). With 6 bases removed from V and 4 bases from J, the gap between germline ends came to 9 bases. The CDR3 is 11 residues long. Germline-derived CDR1 and CDR2 are SQVTM and ANQGSEA. CDR3 region: CSVRGGYGYTF. The CDR3 nucleotides are TGCAGCGTCAGGGGAGGCTATGGCTACACCTTC.

V is TRBV7-9 and J is TRBJ2-7; 8 bases line up with TRBD1. This CDR3 is built from 11 residues. Germline CDR1 and CDR2: SEHNR and FQNEAQ (reference sequence). V was clipped by 6 bases and J by 7 bases; unmatched bases: 2. CDR3 sequence: CASSWDREQYF. Here the CDR3 DNA reads TGTGCCAGCAGTTGGGACAGGGAGCAGTACTTC.

This clonotype showed up just a few times. The chain links TRBV20-1 to TRBJ2-3; unclear D gene. CDR1 and CDR2 from the germline V gene are DFQATT and SNEGSKA (reference sequence). CDR3 length: 12 residues. V dropped 3 bases and J dropped 2 bases, with 6 bases sitting between them. The CDR3 here is CSASEPTDTQYF. The CDR3 DNA reads TGCAGTGCTAGTGAACCCACAGATACGCAGTATTTT.

V usage is TRBV19 and J usage is TRBJ1-2; D is ambiguous. Between the trimmed V and J ends, which lost 7 bases and 4 bases, there was a span of 16 bases. Germline CDR1 is LNHDA and CDR2 is SQIVND (reference sequence). The CDR3 is made up of 14 amino acids. This CDR3 reads CASNVAAGIYGYTF. The DNA for the CDR3 is TGTGCCAGTAACGTCGCGGCGGGGATCTATGGCTACACCTTC.

For the CDR3, the DNA is TGTGCCAGCACCCAGGCGCGCAACTATGGCTACACCTTC. It codes for CASTQARNYGYTF. The chain links TRBV6-2 or TRBV6-3 to TRBJ1-2; D is unclear. This CDR3 spans 13 amino acids. Germline V gives CDR1 MNHEY, CDR2 SVGEGT. Trimming shortened V by 7 bases and J by 2 bases, and 11 bases separated the two germline ends.

V usage is TRBV10-3 and J usage is TRBJ1-5; 7 bases fit TRBD1. From germline, CDR1 is ENHRY and CDR2 SYGVKD. The CDR3 runs to 17 residues. V trimming: 5 bases; J trimming: 3 bases; junction bases outside the gene matches: 13. DNA for the CDR3: TGTGCCATCAGTCATGACAGGGAACCACGGAACAATCAGCCCCAGCATTTT. It yields the protein CAISHDREPRNNQPQHF.

This clonotype was seen ten or more times. This rearrangement joins TRBV20-1 to TRBJ2-7; a weak D match, TRBD2 (7 bases). Germline V CDR1 and CDR2: DFQATT, SNEGSKA (reference sequence). The germline V and J ends were trimmed by 4 bases and 6 bases, with 22 bases remaining between them. The CDR3 loop spans 15 amino acids. The CDR3 loop is CSAKGGNGRTFEQYF. Here the CDR3 DNA reads TGCAGTGCTAAGGGGGGAAACGGGAGGACCTTCGAGCAGTACTTC.